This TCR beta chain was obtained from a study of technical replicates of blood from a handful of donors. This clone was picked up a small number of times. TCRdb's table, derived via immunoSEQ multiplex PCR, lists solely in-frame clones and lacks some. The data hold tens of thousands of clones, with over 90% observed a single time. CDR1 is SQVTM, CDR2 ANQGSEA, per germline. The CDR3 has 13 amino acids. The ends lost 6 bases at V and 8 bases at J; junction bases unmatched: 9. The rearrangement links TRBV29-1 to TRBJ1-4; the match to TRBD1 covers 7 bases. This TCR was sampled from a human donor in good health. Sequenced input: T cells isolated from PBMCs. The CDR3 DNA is TGCAGCGTAGCCCCGGGACAGAACGAAAAACTGTTTTTT. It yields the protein CSVAPGQNEKLFF.